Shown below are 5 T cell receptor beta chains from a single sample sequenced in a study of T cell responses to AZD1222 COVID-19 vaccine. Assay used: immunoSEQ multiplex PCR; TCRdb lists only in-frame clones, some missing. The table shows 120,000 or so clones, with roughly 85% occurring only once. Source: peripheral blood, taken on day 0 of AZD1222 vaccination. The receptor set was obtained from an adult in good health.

The CDR3 coding sequence is TGTGCCAGCAGCTTTACGGGGGGCACCGGGGAGCTGTTTTTT. Protein product: CASSFTGGTGELFF. The gene calls are TRBV11-3 and TRBJ2-2; TRBD2 matches 7 bases. The germline V gene has CDR1 SGHNT and CDR2 YENEEA. V shed 3 bases and J 4 bases; nucleotides not matched to a gene: 2. The CDR3 extends over 14 amino acids. The complete variable domain, with remaining parts taken from reference TRBV11-3 and TRBJ2-2, reads EAGVVQSPRYKIIEKKQPVAFWCNPISGHNTLYWYLQNLGQGPELLIRYENEEAVDDSQLPKDRFSAERLKGVDSTLKIQPAELGDSAVYLCASSFTGGTGELFFGEGSRLTVL.

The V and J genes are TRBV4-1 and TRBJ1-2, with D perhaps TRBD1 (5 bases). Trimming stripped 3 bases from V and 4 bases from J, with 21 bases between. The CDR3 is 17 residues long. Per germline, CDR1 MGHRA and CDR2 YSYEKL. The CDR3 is CASSQILMGGGVYGYTF. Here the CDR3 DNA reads TGCGCCAGCAGCCAGATCCTGATGGGGGGAGGGGTCTATGGCTACACCTTC.

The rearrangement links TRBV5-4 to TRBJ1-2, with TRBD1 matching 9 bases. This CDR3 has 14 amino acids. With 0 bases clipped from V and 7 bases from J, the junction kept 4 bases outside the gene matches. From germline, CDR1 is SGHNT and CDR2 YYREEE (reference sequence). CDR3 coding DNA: TGTGCCAGCAGCTTGGAGGGACAGGGTCGTGGCTACACCTTC. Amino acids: CASSLEGQGRGYTF. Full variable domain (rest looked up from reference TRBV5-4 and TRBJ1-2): ETGVTQSPTHLIKTRGQQVTLRCSSQSGHNTVSWYQQALGQGPQFIFQYYREEENGRGNFPPRFSGLQFPNYSSELNVNALELDDSALYLCASSLEGQGRGYTFGSGTRLTVV.

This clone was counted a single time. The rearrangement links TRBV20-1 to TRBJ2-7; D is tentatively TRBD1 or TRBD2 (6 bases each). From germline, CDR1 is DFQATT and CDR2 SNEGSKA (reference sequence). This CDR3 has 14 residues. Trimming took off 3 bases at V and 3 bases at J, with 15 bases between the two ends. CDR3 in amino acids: CSASGGPQIYEQYF. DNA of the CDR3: TGCAGTGCTAGTGGGGGGCCCCAAATCTACGAGCAGTACTTC.

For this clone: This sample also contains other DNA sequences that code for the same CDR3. CDR3 sequence reads: CASSSTGGQNTEAFF. CDR3 DNA: TGCGCCAGCAGCTCCACAGGGGGCCAAAACACTGAAGCTTTCTTT. The chain carries TRBV5-1 and TRBJ1-1; 9 bases line up with TRBD1. CDR3 length: 15 amino acids. V gave up 3 bases and J gave up 2 bases; unmatched junction bases: 5. The germline CDR1 and CDR2 sequences are SGHRS and YFSETQ.